Sequencing of this TCR beta chain was carried out in a study of CD8 T cells in ankylosing spondylitis. Regarding the study as a whole: Matched ankylosing spondylitis synovial fluid reportedly contained a significantly enriched population of disease-linked clones. Ankylosing spondylitis blood appeared to be characterized by a TCR beta motif of fewer than ten highly homologous variants.

With respect to this clonotype: What it recognizes is unknown.

The germline V and J ends were trimmed by 3 bases and 7 bases, with 15 bases remaining between them. This CDR3 region has 14 residues. Germline CDR1 DFQATT, CDR2 SNEGSKA (reference sequence). TCRdb reprocessed the 5' RACE reads with MiXCR, giving one entry per CDR3 protein. The sample contains roughly 700,000 distinct CDR3 sequences, roughly 19% of which appear only once. Sequenced input: blood, either unsorted or a sorted T cell fraction (not recorded which). This TCR came from a male donor with ankylosing spondylitis. The chain employs TRBV20-1 and TRBJ2-2; a possible D gene is TRBD2 (5 bases). The CDR3: CSASWDDRGGELFF. DNA for the CDR3: TGCAGTGCTAGTTGGGATGATCGGGGCGGGGAGCTGTTTTTT.